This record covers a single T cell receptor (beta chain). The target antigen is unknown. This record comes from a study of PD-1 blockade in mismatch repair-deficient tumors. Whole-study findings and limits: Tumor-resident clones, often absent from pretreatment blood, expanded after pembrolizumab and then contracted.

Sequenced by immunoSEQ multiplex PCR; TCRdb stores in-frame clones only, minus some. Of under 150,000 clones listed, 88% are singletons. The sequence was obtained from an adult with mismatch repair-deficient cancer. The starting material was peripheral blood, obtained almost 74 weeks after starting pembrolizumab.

The CDR3 DNA reads TGTGCCAGTAGTATAGATGGCGGGGTGAACACCGGGGAGCTGTTTTTT. This gives the protein CASSIDGGVNTGELFF. The chain uses TRBV19 and TRBJ2-2, with a tentative D call TRBD2 (6 bases). Between the trimmed V and J ends, which lost 0 bases and 1 base, there was a span of 9 bases. The V gene's germline CDR1 is LNHDA and CDR2 SQIVND (reference sequence). This CDR3 has 16 residues.